The rows below give T cell receptor beta chains drawn from one sample of a study of shared clonotypes between healthy human individuals. This table comes from immunoSEQ multiplex PCR, and its TCRdb copy is limited to in-frame clones, with some not included. The data contain just over 2,000,000 clones, approximately 94% of them singletons. Specimen: naive CD8+ T cells sorted from blood. The receptors stem from a man aged 18 to 29 in good health. Both conserved end residues are part of each CDR3. The order of the fields is clone size, J gene, V gene, D gene, CDR3 protein, CDR3 DNA. A D gene is named only where the DNA matches it firmly. The size field is filled for only some rows; it gives once, few, many or a size class.

>once|TRBJ2-1|TRBV28|-
CASSLVGVYNEQFF
TGTGCCAGCAGTTTGGTCGGGGTCTACAATGAGCAGTTCTTC
>-|TRBJ1-2|TRBV6-5|TRBD1
CASRKGTGTGHGYTF
TGTGCCAGCAGGAAAGGGACCGGGACAGGGCATGGCTACACCTTC
>-|TRBJ2-4|TRBV7-9|-
CASSFPGRQNIQYF
TGTGCCAGCAGCTTTCCGGGACGGCAAAACATTCAGTACTTC
>-|TRBJ2-2|TRBV27|-
CASSFRTGELFF
TGTGCCAGCAGTTTTCGCACCGGGGAGCTGTTTTTT
>-|TRBJ2-7|TRBV11-2|TRBD1
CASSPFRGQAYEQYF
TGTGCCAGCAGCCCCTTCCGTGGACAGGCCTACGAGCAGTACTTC
>-|TRBJ2-1|TRBV5-1|-
CASSSRYDEQFF
TGCGCCAGCAGCTCCAGATACGATGAGCAGTTCTTC
>-|TRBJ2-7|TRBV19|-
CASSILLDSAYEQYF
TGTGCCAGTAGTATATTATTGGACAGTGCCTACGAGCAGTACTTC
>-|TRBJ1-1|TRBV28|TRBD1
CASRGQMNTEAFF
TGTGCCAGCCGGGGACAGATGAACACTGAAGCTTTCTTT
>-|TRBJ1-1|TRBV5-6|-
CASIGMSSAEAFF
TGTGCCAGCATCGGGATGTCTTCCGCTGAAGCTTTCTTT
>-|TRBJ2-5|TRBV5-6|TRBD1
CASSLMTGGFRETQYF
TGTGCCAGCAGCCTCATGACAGGGGGCTTTCGAGAGACCCAGTACTTC
>-|TRBJ1-1|TRBV4-1|-
CASSQGSPNTEAFF
TGCGCCAGCAGCCAGGGCAGCCCGAACACTGAAGCTTTCTTT
>once|TRBJ1-2|TRBV4-1|-
CASSQEGGVDYGYTF
TGCGCCAGCAGCCAAGAAGGAGGGGTGGACTATGGCTACACCTTC
>-|TRBJ1-3|TRBV13|-
CASTPDSGNTIYF
TGTGCCAGCACTCCGGACTCTGGAAACACCATATATTTT
>-|TRBJ1-4|TRBV4-1|-
CASSRLDQVTENEKLFF
TGCGCCAGCAGCCGGTTAGATCAGGTTACAGAGAATGAAAAACTGTTTTTT
>-|TRBJ1-1|TRBV6-6|TRBD1
CASTSDRVRMNTEAFF
TGTGCCAGCACCTCAGACAGGGTTAGGATGAACACTGAAGCTTTCTTT
>few|TRBJ2-3|TRBV29-1|-
CSVDVADTQYF
TGCAGCGTTGATGTAGCAGATACGCAGTATTTT
>-|TRBJ2-6|TRBV5-1|TRBD1
CASSPMGQGTPGANVLTF
TGCGCCAGCAGCCCGATGGGACAGGGAACCCCTGGGGCCAACGTCCTGACTTTC
>-|TRBJ1-4|TRBV6-5|-
CASSSPAANEKLFF
TGTGCCAGCAGCTCCCCAGCGGCCAATGAAAAACTGTTTTTT
>-|TRBJ2-2|TRBV27|-
CASRLGTPLGELFF
TGTGCCAGCAGACTTGGGACCCCCCTCGGGGAGCTGTTTTTT
>-|TRBJ2-7|TRBV28|TRBD2
CASSYPNSGRGYEQYF
TGTGCCAGCAGTTACCCGAATTCAGGGAGGGGCTACGAGCAGTACTTC
>once|TRBJ2-3|TRBV6-6|TRBD2
CASSTSGGFLDTQYF
TGTGCCAGCAGCACTAGCGGGGGTTTTTTAGATACGCAGTATTTT
>-|TRBJ2-4|TRBV7-9|-
CASSTSWENIQYF
TGTGCCAGCAGCACTTCATGGGAAAACATTCAGTACTTC
>-|TRBJ2-3|TRBV7-2|TRBD2
CASSSPTSGVRTDTQYF
TGTGCCAGCAGCTCCCCGACTAGCGGGGTACGCACAGATACGCAGTATTTT
>-|TRBJ2-7|TRBV5-1|TRBD2
CASSLNPSGSLGEWEQYF
TGCGCCAGCAGCCTCAACCCTAGCGGGAGCTTGGGTGAGTGGGAGCAGTACTTC
>-|TRBJ2-3|TRBV9|TRBD2
CASSVEPSGLGWLDTQYF
TGTGCCAGCAGCGTAGAACCTAGCGGCCTCGGATGGCTAGATACGCAGTATTTT
>once|TRBJ2-7|TRBV9|-
CASSVGSAYEQYF
TGTGCCAGCAGCGTAGGGAGCGCCTACGAGCAGTACTTC
>-|TRBJ1-1|TRBV4-1|-
CASSRGGGVEQAFF
TGCGCCAGCAGCCGAGGCGGGGGGGTGGAGCAAGCTTTCTTT
>-|TRBJ2-1|TRBV7-8|TRBD2
CASSLGASGNSYNEQFF
TGTGCCAGCAGCTTAGGGGCTAGCGGGAACTCCTACAATGAGCAGTTCTTC
>-|TRBJ2-2|TRBV6-6|-
CASSYPYTGELFF
TGTGCCAGCAGTTACCCCTATACCGGGGAGCTGTTTTTT
>-|TRBJ2-7|TRBV5-1|-
CASSQDRSRTTYEQYF
TGCGCCAGCAGCCAAGACAGGTCCCGTACCACCTACGAGCAGTACTTC
>-|TRBJ1-6|TRBV7-9|-
CASSLDQGDAPLHF
TGTGCCAGCAGCCTAGATCAGGGAGATGCCCCCCTCCACTTT
>-|TRBJ2-6|TRBV12-5|-
CASGLASGANVLTF
TGTGCTAGTGGTTTGGCCTCTGGGGCCAACGTCCTGACTTTC
>-|TRBJ2-3|TRBV28|TRBD2
CASNLAGGPDTQYF
TGTGCCAGCAATCTAGCGGGGGGACCAGATACGCAGTATTTT
>once|TRBJ2-7|TRBV4-1|TRBD2
CASSPAGGPVEQYF
TGCGCCAGCAGCCCGGCGGGGGGTCCCGTCGAGCAGTACTTC
>-|TRBJ1-2|TRBV4-1|-
CASSQWVVSEANYGYTF
TGCGCCAGCAGCCAATGGGTCGTGTCGGAGGCTAACTATGGCTACACCTTC
>-|TRBJ2-7|TRBV5-6|-
CASSPTVGGLYEQYF
TGTGCCAGCAGCCCTACCGTGGGGGGTCTCTACGAGCAGTACTTC
>-|TRBJ2-7|TRBV4-1|-
CASSQEDLAYEQYF
TGCGCCAGCAGCCAAGAAGACCTCGCCTACGAGCAGTACTTC
>-|TRBJ1-1|TRBV29-1|-
CSVKPQGTEAFF
TGCAGCGTAAAACCGCAGGGCACTGAAGCTTTCTTT
>-|TRBJ2-1|TRBV2|-
CASGLPYNEQFF
TGTGCCAGCGGGCTCCCCTACAATGAGCAGTTCTTC
>-|TRBJ1-2|TRBV19|TRBD1
CASSTTGTGTYGYTF
TGTGCCAGTAGTACTACCGGGACAGGGACCTATGGCTACACCTTC
>once|TRBJ1-1|TRBV11-2|-
CASSPPWNTEAFF
TGTGCCAGCAGCCCCCCGTGGAACACTGAAGCTTTCTTT